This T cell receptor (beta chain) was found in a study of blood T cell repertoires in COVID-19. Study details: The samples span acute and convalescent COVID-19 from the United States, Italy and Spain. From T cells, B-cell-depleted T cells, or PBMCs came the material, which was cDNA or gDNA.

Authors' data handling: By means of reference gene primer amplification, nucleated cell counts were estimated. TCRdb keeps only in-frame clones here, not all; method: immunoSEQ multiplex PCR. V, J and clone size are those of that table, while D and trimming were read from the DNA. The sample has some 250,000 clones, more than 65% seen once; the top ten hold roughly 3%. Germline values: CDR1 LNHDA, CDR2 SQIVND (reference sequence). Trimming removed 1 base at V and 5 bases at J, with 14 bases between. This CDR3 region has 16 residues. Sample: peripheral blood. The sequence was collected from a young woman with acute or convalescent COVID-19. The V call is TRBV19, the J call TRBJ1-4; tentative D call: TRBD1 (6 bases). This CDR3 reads CASSIGAGATNEKLFF. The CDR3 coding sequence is TGTGCCAGTAGTATAGGGGCAGGGGCCACAAATGAAAAACTGTTTTTT.